This T cell receptor (beta chain) came from a study of shared clonotypes between healthy human individuals. Only in-frame clones appear in the TCRdb table, and some are missing; sequencing was by immunoSEQ multiplex PCR. This table has about 800,000 clones, 96% appearing once. Looked up from germline, CDR1 is SEHNR and CDR2 is FQNEAQ (reference sequence). This CDR3 region has 14 residues. V was trimmed by 2 bases and J by 2 bases, leaving 9 bases between them. Naivety among CD8 cells was defined by CD45RO negativity and positive CCR7 selection, thereby excluding terminally differentiated effector memory CD45RA+ cells.

The TCR originated in a man aged 25-45 years in good health. The sequenced material came from naive CD8+ T cells sorted from blood. The chain joins TRBV7-9 to TRBJ1-1; D might be TRBD1 (6 bases). CDR3: CASSLTGLNTEAFF. As DNA, the CDR3 is TGTGCCAGCAGCTTAACAGGGCTTAACACTGAAGCTTTCTTT.